The 14 T cell receptor beta chains below come from one sample, sequenced in a study of cytomegalovirus exposure and HLA in healthy donors listed by TCRdb under 2017. Library generation was performed with the immunoSEQ multiplex PCR assay. For the multiplex PCR, a mixture combining 60 forward primers for TCR Vbeta segments and 13 reverse primers for TCR Jbeta segments was used. The immuneACCESS repertoire file appears here via TCRdb, limited to in-frame rearrangements. These files lack a portion of the clones; in checked studies, under half of the deficit traces to unresolved V genes, and the cause of the others is not known. The sample table lists 150,000 to 200,000 clones, 70% to 80% of them with a count of one. The ten top clones hold about 9.7% of the sample. Sequenced material: PBMCs. These receptors all stem from a man aged 18 to 29 in good health and CMV-seropositive.

The chain joins TRBV6-6 to TRBJ2-2, with a possible D match to TRBD2 (5 bases). Germline lookup yields CDR1 MNHNY and CDR2 SVGAGI (reference sequence). The CDR3 totals 14 residues. The germline V and J ends were trimmed by 5 bases and 13 bases, with 20 bases remaining between them. The CDR3 DNA follows: TGTGCCAGCAGTCCAGATAGCTCCGGGGATGGGCTGTTTTTT. This sequence encodes CASSPDSSGDGLFF.

V gene TRBV27 combines with J gene TRBJ2-3; 8 nucleotides match TRBD1. There are 13 residues in the CDR3. V shed 6 bases, J shed 6 bases, and the junction held 5 bases outside the gene matches. Germline V lookup: CDR1 MNHEY, CDR2 SMNVEV (reference sequence). CDR3 region: CASRINRGDTQYF. The CDR3 DNA reads TGTGCCAGCAGGATCAACAGGGGGGATACGCAGTATTTT.

The V gene is TRBV19, the J gene TRBJ1-1; 8 nucleotides agree with TRBD1. Germline values: CDR1 LNHDA, CDR2 SQIVND (reference sequence). The length of the CDR3 is 15 residues. Unmatched junction bases numbered 5, after V lost 3 bases and J lost 2 bases. CDR3 DNA sequence: TGTGCCAGTAGTATTGGGGGACAGGCAAACACTGAAGCTTTCTTT. Translated: CASSIGGQANTEAFF.

V gene TRBV27 combines with J gene TRBJ2-7; 10 bases line up with TRBD1. Unmatched junction bases numbered 8, after V lost 2 bases and J lost 4 bases. Germline lookup yields CDR1 MNHEY and CDR2 SMNVEV (reference sequence). CDR3 length: 16 residues. CDR3 DNA sequence: TGTGCCAGCAGTTTAGACTGGAGGGACAGGGGTTACGAGCAGTACTTC. It specifies CASSLDWRDRGYEQYF.

CDR3 loop: CASSQGTGGAAGFWESNTEAFF. Here the CDR3 DNA reads TGCGCCAGCAGCCAAGGGACAGGGGGCGCGGCTGGGTTTTGGGAGTCGAACACTGAAGCTTTCTTT. This rearrangement joins TRBV5-1 to TRBJ1-1, with TRBD1 matching over 12 bases. The V gene end was trimmed by 4 bases and the J gene end by 1 base; junction bases not matched to a gene: 23. The CDR3 runs 22 residues. Germline V gene data show CDR1 as SGHRS and CDR2 as YFSETQ.

The chain employs TRBV29-1 and TRBJ2-1; the match to TRBD2 covers 11 bases. Germline lookup yields CDR1 SQVTM and CDR2 ANQGSEA. This CDR3 has 14 amino acids. With 6 bases clipped from V and 4 bases from J, the junction kept 5 bases outside the gene matches. CDR3 DNA: TGCAGCGTCCTGGGACTAGCGGCGTACAATGAGCAGTTCTTC. Its protein product is CSVLGLAAYNEQFF.

The V gene is TRBV30, the J gene TRBJ2-5, with 8 positions matching TRBD2. V lost 4 bases, J lost 4 bases, and 8 bases stayed unmatched. This CDR3 has 14 residues. CDR1 GTSNPN and CDR2 SVGIG come from the germline V gene (reference sequence). Written as DNA, the CDR3 is TGTGCCTGGACCCTTGGGGCGGGAGGAGAGACCCAGTACTTC. Protein product: CAWTLGAGGETQYF. The full variable domain, its missing parts supplied by reference TRBV30 and TRBJ2-5, is SQTIHQWPATLVQPVGSPLSLECTVEGTSNPNLYWYRQAAGRGLQLLFYSVGIGQISSEVPQNLSASRPQDRQFILSSKKLLLSDSGFYLCAWTLGAGGETQYFGPGTRLLVL.

This chain joins TRBV2 and TRBJ2-5; maybe TRBD1 (6 bases). The ends were cut back, 1 base at V and 2 bases at J, with 17 bases in the middle. Germline V lookup: CDR1 SNHLY, CDR2 FYNNEI. This CDR3 is 17 amino acids long. The CDR3 nucleotides read TGTGCCAGCAGTGAAGGGCTAGTGGGGGCCCGGCAAGAGACCCAGTACTTC. This sequence encodes CASSEGLVGARQETQYF.

Details on this clone: A junction boundary mismatches the germline segment, possibly from a read error. The chain recombines TRBV14 with TRBJ1-4; unclear D gene. Germline-derived CDR1 and CDR2 are SGHDN and FVKESK. The length of the CDR3 is 20 residues. This CDR3 reads CASSQDADFLPLGDNEKLFF. Here the CDR3 DNA reads TGTGCCAGCAGTCAAGATGCGGACTTCCTACCCCTAGGCGATAATGAAAAACTGTTTTTT.

The rearrangement links TRBV27 to TRBJ2-2; 9 bases agree with TRBD1. The CDR3 spans 15 residues. Trimming removed 7 bases from V and 4 bases from J; junction bases left unmatched: 7. Germline assignment: CDR1 MNHEY and CDR2 SMNVEV (reference sequence). The CDR3, as DNA: TGTGCCAGCAATACGCGACAGGGGGTCACCGGGGAGCTGTTTTTT. It specifies CASNTRQGVTGELFF.

This clone was observed a single time. The J gene is TRBJ1-2, the V gene TRBV11-2, with unresolved D. V shed 0 bases and J shed 2 bases, with 4 bases lying between them. The CDR3 length is 13 residues. The germline CDR1 and CDR2 sequences are SGHAT and FQNNGV. In nucleotides, the CDR3 is TGTGCCAGCAGCTTAGACCCAAACTATGGCTACACCTTC. Its translation: CASSLDPNYGYTF.

CDR3 region: CASSPHPRFNEKLFF. In DNA form, the CDR3 reads TGTGCCAGCAGCCCCCACCCCAGGTTTAATGAAAAACTGTTTTTT. The genes are TRBV7-6 and TRBJ1-4, with unresolved D. The V and J ends lost 5 bases and 4 bases respectively, with 14 bases between them. CDR1 and CDR2 from the germline V gene are SGHVS and FNYEAQ. This CDR3 contains 15 residues.

V gene TRBV9 combines with J gene TRBJ1-2; D unresolved. CDR1 is SGDLS and CDR2 is YYNGEE in the germline V gene. The CDR3 spans 15 residues. V shed 0 bases and J shed 8 bases, with 17 bases lying between them. CDR3 amino acids: CASSVESFHYGGYTF. CDR3 coding DNA: TGTGCCAGCAGCGTAGAAAGTTTTCACTATGGGGGCTACACCTTC.

The chain is built from TRBV19 and TRBJ1-5; D may be TRBD1 (6 bases). CDR1 and CDR2 (germline): LNHDA, SQIVND (reference sequence). The V end was cut by 7 bases, the J end by 6 bases, with 13 bases between. The CDR3 runs to 13 residues. This CDR3 reads CASTGQGTQPQHF. In nucleotides, the CDR3 is TGTGCCAGTACGGGCCAGGGGACTCAGCCCCAGCATTTT.